The rows below give T cell receptor beta chains drawn from one sample of a study of shared clonotypes between healthy human individuals. Some clones are missing from TCRdb's copy, which holds only in-frame ones; the method was immunoSEQ multiplex PCR. This table has a few hundred thousand clones, under 80% appearing once. Specimen: memory CD4+ T cells sorted from blood. The origin of the receptors is a man younger than 45 in good health. The CDR3 runs from the conserved cysteine through the conserved F or W. D genes are given only for firm matches. Size tells how often a clone was seen (once, few, many) or the class of an expanded clone, and some rows leave it out.

TRBV5-6,15,TRBJ2-5,TRBD2,.,TGTGCCAGCAGCTTGGTCAGCGGGGGCTCGGAGACCCAGTACTTC,CASSLVSGGSETQYF
TRBV19,16,TRBJ2-7,TRBD1,.,TGTGCCAGTAGTCCCTCAGGGGGCTATTACTCCTACGAGCAGTACTTC,CASSPSGGYYSYEQYF
TRBV2,13,TRBJ1-2,.,few,TGTGCCAGCAGTGAGGGGGACACCTATGGCTACACCTTC,CASSEGDTYGYTF
TRBV6-6,15,TRBJ2-5,TRBD2,.,TGTGCCAGCAGACTAGCGGGAGGGCGACAAGAGACCCAGTACTTC,CASRLAGGRQETQYF
TRBV28,13,TRBJ2-6,.,.,TGTGCCAGCCATAGCTCTGGGGCCAACGTCCTGACTTTC,CASHSSGANVLTF
TRBV14,15,TRBJ2-5,.,.,TGTGCCAGCAGCCAAGGCAGACAGCTGCAAGAGACCCAGTACTTC,CASSQGRQLQETQYF
TRBV5-1,14,TRBJ1-1,.,.,TGCGCCAGCAGACGCGATTGGGGGAACACTGAAGCTTTCTTT,CASRRDWGNTEAFF
TRBV6-5,15,TRBJ1-3,.,once,TGTGCCAGCAGTTACTCTCTCGTCTCTGGAAACACCATATATTTT,CASSYSLVSGNTIYF
TRBV15,17,TRBJ2-1,TRBD2,few,TGTGCCACCAGCAGAGAAGAAGCGGGATTGTCCTACAATGAGCAGTTCTTC,CATSREEAGLSYNEQFF
TRBV5-6,12,TRBJ1-1,.,.,TGTGCCAGCAGCGGGGAGGGCACTGAAGCTTTCTTT,CASSGEGTEAFF
TRBV11-1,15,TRBJ2-3,TRBD2,.,TGTGCCAGCAGCTTAACGACTAGCGGGATGAATACGCAGTATTTT,CASSLTTSGMNTQYF
TRBV27,13,TRBJ2-6,.,.,TGTGCCAGCAGTTCCACTGGGGCCAACGTCCTGACTTTC,CASSSTGANVLTF
TRBV10-3,13,TRBJ1-1,TRBD1,.,TGTGCCATCAGTGGATCCGGGACAGGTGAAGCTTTCTTT,CAISGSGTGEAFF
TRBV7-2,15,TRBJ1-2,.,.,TGTGCCAGCAGCTTAAGTCCAGCCGCTAACTATGGCTACACCTTC,CASSLSPAANYGYTF
TRBV25-1,15,TRBJ1-4,.,few,TGTGCCAGCAGTGAGCCCGGTATAAATAATGAAAAACTGTTTTTT,CASSEPGINNEKLFF
TRBV5-1,17,TRBJ2-1,TRBD2,.,TGCGCCAGCAGCTACGCCGGCATTACTAGCGGGTACAATGAGCAGTTCTTC,CASSYAGITSGYNEQFF
TRBV2,14,TRBJ2-3,.,.,TGTGCCAGCAGGGGGACTTTTTTTACAGATACGCAGTATTTT,CASRGTFFTDTQYF
TRBV7-2,17,TRBJ2-7,.,.,TGTGCCAGCAGCTTGTTGGTAGGGGGGACATCACTGAGGGAGCAGTACTTC,CASSLLVGGTSLREQYF
TRBV28,15,TRBJ2-7,TRBD2,.,TGTGCCAGCAGGCCAGCGGGACTCAACTCCTACGAGCAGTACTTC,CASRPAGLNSYEQYF
TRBV18,15,TRBJ2-7,.,.,TGTGCCAGCTCACCGCCGTCAGGGATGGTGTACGAGCAGTACTTC,CASSPPSGMVYEQYF
TRBV2,15,TRBJ2-7,TRBD2,.,TGTGCCAGCAAGGGACTAGCGGGAGTAGGTTACGAGCAGTACTTC,CASKGLAGVGYEQYF
TRBV7-3,13,TRBJ2-1,.,.,TGTGCCAGCAGCCCTGATCACTTCAATGAGCAGTTCTTC,CASSPDHFNEQFF
TRBV27,11,TRBJ2-3,.,.,TGTGCCAGCAGTTTATACGATACGCAGTATTTT,CASSLYDTQYF
TRBV6-1,14,TRBJ1-5,TRBD1,few,TGTGCCAGCAGTGAGAGACAGGGTTATCAGCCCCAGCATTTT,CASSERQGYQPQHF
TRBV28,14,TRBJ2-1,.,.,TGTGCCAGCAGGCCAGGAGGGAGGTACAATGAGCAGTTCTTC,CASRPGGRYNEQFF
TRBV18,16,TRBJ2-1,TRBD2,once,TGTGCCAGCTCGGAAACTGCGCGGGAGAACGGGAATGAGCAGTTCTTC,CASSETARENGNEQFF
TRBV5-1,15,TRBJ1-1,.,.,TGCGCCAGCAGCTCCACGGACAGTCGAGGCACTGAAGCTTTCTTT,CASSSTDSRGTEAFF
TRBV7-9,14,TRBJ2-4,.,many,TGTGCCAGCAGCACATCGGACAGCAAAAACATTCAGTACTTC,CASSTSDSKNIQYF
TRBV5-6,17,TRBJ2-7,TRBD1,.,TGTGCCAGCATGGCTTTTTTCCGGGCCGGGACAGGGGCCGAGCAGTACTTC,CASMAFFRAGTGAEQYF
TRBV5-5,16,TRBJ2-5,.,.,TGTGCCAGCAGCTTGTTACCCGGGACACCCCAAGAGACCCAGTACTTC,CASSLLPGTPQETQYF
TRBV2,14,TRBJ2-5,.,.,TGTGCCAGCAGGCCCCTCCGGGGGACGGAGACCCAGTACTTC,CASRPLRGTETQYF
TRBV29-1,16,TRBJ2-2,TRBD2,.,TGCAGCGTTGAAGGTATAGCGGGAGGGCTCACCGGGGAGCTGTTTTTT,CSVEGIAGGLTGELFF
TRBV4-1,13,TRBJ2-5,.,.,TGCGCCAGCAGCCAAGACGAAGAAGAGACCCAGTACTTC,CASSQDEEETQYF